Shown below are 13 T cell receptor beta chains from a single sample sequenced in a study of metastatic and nonmetastatic thyroid tumors (dated by TCRdb to the early 2020s). The library was generated by PCR. Sequencing used an Illumina HiSeq 4000. TCRdb reanalyzed the raw reads on its own, using fastp at Q25 for trimming and MiXCR for clone calling, and kept in-frame beta chains. A total of some 28,000 clones appear in this sample, around 15% of them only once. The ten largest clones capture over 3.5% of the sample. None of the patients had been given any treatment before thyroid surgery. Sample: blood. The receptors originated from a female donor with papillary thyroid cancer or a benign thyroid nodule (not recorded which). Some clones in this sample may be carry-over from other donors' samples.

In this sample, this clone turned up many times. The V gene is TRBV5-1, the J gene TRBJ2-3; perhaps TRBD2 as D (7 bases). V gave up 5 bases and J gave up 0 bases, with 13 bases separating them. The CDR3 has 15 amino acids. Germline V gene data show CDR1 as SGHRS and CDR2 as YFSETQ. CDR3 nucleotides: TGCGCCAGCAGACTGCGCGGGGGCAGCACAGATACGCAGTATTTT. It translates to CASRLRGGSTDTQYF.

The sample holds many counts of this clone. The junction departs from germline at one end; a sequencing error may be responsible. This sequence joins TRBV6-6 and TRBJ2-3; 10 nucleotides align to TRBD1. This CDR3 is 12 amino acids long. Looked up from germline, CDR1 is MNHNY and CDR2 is SVGAGI (reference sequence). The CDR3 nucleotides are TGTGCCAGCAGCTACTCGGGGACAGGGGCTTTTTTT. Amino acid sequence: CASSYSGTGAFF.

In its sample, this clone was seen many times. V usage is TRBV11-2 and J usage is TRBJ2-1; D unclear. This CDR3 region has 16 residues. Germline V gives CDR1 SGHAT, CDR2 FQNNGV. Between the trimmed V and J ends, which lost 3 bases and 0 bases, there was a span of 12 bases. CDR3 DNA: TGTGCCAGCAGCTTCCCCCGTGGCCGCTCCTACAATGAGCAGTTCTTC. The encoded protein is CASSFPRGRSYNEQFF. The full variable domain, in which reference TRBV11-2 and TRBJ2-1 provide the parts outside the CDR3, is EAGVAQSPRYKIIEKRQSVAFWCNPISGHATLYWYQQILGQGPKLLIQFQNNGVVDDSQLPKDRFSAERLKGVDSTLKIQPAKLEDSAVYLCASSFPRGRSYNEQFFGPGTRLTVL.

This clone was seen many times. This same CDR3 is encoded by further DNA sequences in the sample. The chain couples TRBV10-2 to TRBJ2-7; no firm D call. CDR3 length: 13 residues. Germline V gene sequence: CDR1 WSHSY, CDR2 SAAADI. V dropped 7 bases and J dropped 9 bases, with 19 bases sitting between them. DNA for the CDR3: TGCGCCAGCACGCCGGCAGGATCGTCGGGGCAGTACTTC. This encodes CASTPAGSSGQYF.

This clone came up many times. The chain joins TRBV28 to TRBJ1-2; tentatively, D is TRBD1 (5 bases). V lost 6 bases and J 0 bases, leaving 11 bases between the germline ends. CDR1 and CDR2 from the germline V gene are MDHEN and SYDVKM. CDR3 length equals 14 residues. CDR3 amino acids: CASRQTATNYGYTF. DNA of the CDR3: TGTGCCAGCAGACAGACAGCCACTAACTATGGCTACACCTTC.

This clone was counted ten times or more. The chain joins TRBV3-1 to TRBJ1-4; no firm D call. The V end was cut by 2 bases, the J end by 7 bases, with 8 bases between. From germline, CDR1 is LGHDT and CDR2 YNNKEL (reference sequence). The CDR3 is made up of 13 amino acids. The CDR3 loop reads CASSQKLGEKLFF. CDR3 sequence (DNA): TGTGCCAGCAGCCAAAAACTGGGTGAAAAACTGTTTTTT.

This clone appeared many times. V gene TRBV4-2 combines with J gene TRBJ2-3; TRBD2 matches 15 bases. This CDR3 is built from 18 residues. The V and J ends lost 4 bases and 0 bases, in that order; junction bases with no gene match: 5. Germline CDR1 LGHNA, CDR2 YNFKEQ. The CDR3 loop reads CASSPGTSGRTSTDTQYF. The CDR3 nucleotides are TGTGCCAGCAGCCCCGGGACTAGCGGGAGGACTAGCACAGATACGCAGTATTTT.

The table lists this clone with many counts. This chain uses TRBV5-1 with TRBJ1-1, with 8 positions matching TRBD1. Germline V CDR1 and CDR2: SGHRS, YFSETQ. The CDR3 is 14 amino acids. V dropped 4 bases and J dropped 2; count of bases not matched to a gene: 4. CDR3 in amino acids: CASSVTGDNTEAFF. CDR3 nucleotide sequence: TGCGCCAGCAGCGTGACAGGGGATAACACTGAAGCTTTCTTT.

This clone was picked up many times. This chain uses TRBV20-1 with TRBJ2-1; 7 bases line up with TRBD1. Germline loops: CDR1 DFQATT, CDR2 SNEGSKA (reference sequence). With V trimmed by 6 bases and J by 4 bases, 9 bases remained unmatched. This CDR3 spans 14 amino acids. CDR3 in DNA: TGCAGTGCAATCCGGGACAGTCTATACAATGAGCAGTTCTTC. Residues: CSAIRDSLYNEQFF.

Worth noting for this clone: One base away lies a much larger clone, so this may be a sequencing read error. This chain joins TRBV4-1 and TRBJ1-1; D is unclear. The CDR3 contains 13 residues. V dropped 1 base and J dropped 10 bases, with 13 bases sitting between them. Per the germline V gene, CDR1 is MGHRA and CDR2 is YSYEKL. CDR3 sequence (DNA): TGCGCCAGCAGCCAAGGGTGGGCGGTGGGAGCTTTCTTT. This translates into CASSQGWAVGAFF.

This clone appeared a few times. Since a much larger clone is just one base distant, this may be a read error. The chain couples TRBV11-2 to TRBJ1-2; D gene unclear. Deletions cut 4 bases from V and 6 bases from J, with 21 bases between. Germline V gives CDR1 SGHAT, CDR2 FQNNGV. The length of the CDR3 is 16 residues. In DNA, the CDR3 is TGTGCCAGCAGCTCAAAACTAGGAGGAGTGGTCCATGGCTACACCTTC. It codes for CASSSKLGGVVHGYTF. The full variable domain, completed using reference TRBV11-2 and TRBJ1-2, is EAGVAQSPRYKIIEKRQSVAFWCNPISGHATLYWYQQILGQGPKLLIQFQNNGVVDDSQLPKDRFSAERLKGVDSTLKIQPAKLEDSAVYLCASSSKLGGVVHGYTFGSGTRLTVV.

There are many counts of this clone. This chain joins TRBV30 and TRBJ2-7, with 8 bases that match TRBD2. V shed 8 bases, J shed 0 bases, and the junction held 3 bases outside the gene matches. Germline V gene data show CDR1 as GTSNPN and CDR2 as SVGIG (reference sequence). CDR3 length equals 12 residues. CDR3 in DNA: TGTGCCGGAGCGGGGGACTCCTACGAGCAGTACTTC. The encoded protein is CAGAGDSYEQYF.

This clone was counted many times. This rearrangement joins TRBV5-1 to TRBJ1-6, with D tentatively TRBD1 (5 bases). V was shortened by 6 bases and J by 5 bases, with 15 bases between the two germline ends. Germline lookup yields CDR1 SGHRS and CDR2 YFSETQ. The CDR3 spans 15 residues. Here the CDR3 DNA reads TGCGCCAGCATAAATGAGAAGGGGAATAATTCACCCCTCCACTTT. This codes for CASINEKGNNSPLHF.